This T cell receptor (beta chain) was documented in a study of T-cell memory formation after mild COVID-19. Trimming stripped 3 bases from V and 0 bases from J, with 12 bases between. CDR3 length: 17 residues. CDR1 and CDR2 from the germline V gene are SGHVS and FNYEAQ. TCRdb reprocessed the 5' RACE reads via MiXCR and lists one record per CDR3 protein. Here the sample spans 200,000 to 250,000 distinct CDR3 sequences, about 27% being singletons. The receptor was derived from an adult woman who had mild COVID-19 (a few samples of this study predate the infection). Cell type and time point are not known. The chain is built from TRBV7-6 and TRBJ2-6; D may be TRBD1 (6 bases). What was sequenced was PBMCs or a T cell subset sorted from them (not recorded which). CDR3 sequence: CASSFSTGSSGANVLTF. The CDR3 DNA reads TGTGCCAGCAGCTTTTCTACAGGGAGCTCTGGGGCCAACGTCCTGACTTTC.